These T cell receptor beta chains were read from a single sample in a study of T cell responses to AZD1222 COVID-19 vaccine. Sequenced by immunoSEQ multiplex PCR; TCRdb stores in-frame clones only, minus some. This table holds tens of thousands of clones, around 81% found once. Here the sequenced sample was peripheral blood, taken on day 0 of AZD1222 vaccination. Receptors were obtained from an adult in good health. Each CDR3 is given with its conserved first and last residue.

CDR3 protein | V gene
CASSHRGGGYEQYF | TRBV19
CASSPGGNSGNTIYF | TRBV19
CASSQVVGAGSPLHF | TRBV3-1/TRBV3-2
CASSQWRGPGHEQFF | TRBV6-1
CASSESWGSYNEQFF | TRBV6-1
CASSPGLAGVNIQYF | TRBV7-9
CASCRSGQRLYEKLFF | TRBV12-2
CAISESQGRNEQYF | TRBV10-3
CASSFPGTGVWNSPLHF | TRBV28
CASSQDLGLAGDETQYF | TRBV3-1/TRBV3-2
CASSLQGWGYTF | TRBV3-1/TRBV3-2
CASSLDGSNNSPLHF | TRBV5-6
CASSFSSFGEQLFF | TRBV5-1